This is a list of T cell receptor beta chains from one sample in a study of blood T cell repertoires in COVID-19. Libraries were prepared by immunoSEQ multiplex PCR; TCRdb keeps only in-frame clonotypes and omits some of them. The sample holds about 40,000 clones, about four fifths seen once. The sample taken for sequencing was peripheral blood. The receptors were sampled from a human donor with acute or convalescent COVID-19. The donor label of this sample is uncertain. Each CDR3 is given with its conserved first and last residue. Fields, in order: D gene, V gene, clone size, J gene, CDR3 DNA, CDR3 protein. D genes are given only for firm matches. Clone size is shown for a subset of rows, as once, few, many or a class of expanded clone.

D: -
V: TRBV28
size: -
J: TRBJ1-2
DNA: TGTGCCAGCAGTGGCAGGGCGGAAGATGGCTACACCTTC
CDR3: CASSGRAEDGYTF

D: -
V: TRBV4-2
size: -
J: TRBJ2-2
DNA: TGTGCCAGCAGCCACACTAAACAGGCCGGGGAGCTGTTTTTT
CDR3: CASSHTKQAGELFF

D: -
V: TRBV2
size: -
J: TRBJ2-1
DNA: TGTGCCAGCAGTGATGGCATAAGCTACAATGAGCAGTTCTTC
CDR3: CASSDGISYNEQFF

D: TRBD1
V: TRBV15
size: -
J: TRBJ2-1
DNA: TGTGCCACCAGCAGCAGGACAGGGGGTCTCGGCGAGCAGTTCTTC
CDR3: CATSSRTGGLGEQFF

D: TRBD2
V: TRBV11-2
size: -
J: TRBJ2-2
DNA: TGTGCCAGCAGCCACTATATGATTAGCGGGGGGGCCCGCACCGGGGAGCTGTTTTTT
CDR3: CASSHYMISGGARTGELFF

D: -
V: TRBV11-2
size: -
J: TRBJ2-5
DNA: TGTGCCAGCAGCCCCAGGGGTCGAATGGTGGGAGAGACCCAGTACTTC
CDR3: CASSPRGRMVGETQYF

D: -
V: TRBV6-6
size: once
J: TRBJ1-5
DNA: TGTGCCAGCGCCGGCGGGGTCAATCAGCCCCAGCATTTT
CDR3: CASAGGVNQPQHF

D: -
V: TRBV5-1
size: -
J: TRBJ2-3
DNA: TGCGCCAGCAGCTTGGGCCCAACTAGCACAGATACGCAGTATTTT
CDR3: CASSLGPTSTDTQYF

D: -
V: TRBV29-1
size: -
J: TRBJ1-2
DNA: TGCAGCGTTGAAGAACAGACAGGCCGCAAGGGGTACACCTTC
CDR3: CSVEEQTGRKGYTF

D: -
V: TRBV4-3
size: -
J: TRBJ1-1
DNA: TGCGCCAGCAGCCAAGATATGGCAGGGCTTCGTGAAGCTTTCTTT
CDR3: CASSQDMAGLREAFF

D: -
V: TRBV2
size: -
J: TRBJ2-1
DNA: TGTGCCAGCAGGGAGGACTACTCCTACAATGAGCAGTTCTTC
CDR3: CASREDYSYNEQFF

D: -
V: TRBV19
size: few
J: TRBJ2-7
DNA: TGTGCCAGTAGTAAAGCGGTACTCTCCTACGAGCAGTACTTC
CDR3: CASSKAVLSYEQYF

D: -
V: TRBV28
size: -
J: TRBJ2-7
DNA: TGTGCCAGCAATAACCGGGGGTACGAGCAGTACTTC
CDR3: CASNNRGYEQYF

D: -
V: TRBV6-1
size: -
J: TRBJ1-5
DNA: TGTGCCAGCAGTGAAGGGGCGGGGCCGGGGTATCAGCCCCAGCATTTT
CDR3: CASSEGAGPGYQPQHF

D: TRBD2
V: TRBV10-3
size: -
J: TRBJ2-2
DNA: TGTGCCATCAGAGCAGCGGGAGGAAACACCGGGGAGCTGTTTTTT
CDR3: CAIRAAGGNTGELFF

D: -
V: TRBV10-3
size: -
J: TRBJ2-1
DNA: TGTGCCATCAGTGAGTCGATCCAGGTTTACAATGAGCAGTTCTTC
CDR3: CAISESIQVYNEQFF